Following are 2 T cell receptor beta chains from one sample sequenced in a study of T cell changes during pregnancy in multiple sclerosis. The data were produced by immunoSEQ multiplex PCR, yet TCRdb's version contains in-frame clones alone and is incomplete. The sample contains under 55,000 clones, roughly nine tenths of which appear only once. Sequencing was performed on CD4+ T cells from peripheral blood mononuclear cells, taken before pregnancy. The receptors here all came from a female donor with multiple sclerosis, enrolled in a pregnancy study.

This clone was counted a single time. The J gene is TRBJ2-1, the V gene TRBV7-9, with 8 bases that match TRBD1. CDR3 size: 13 residues. Germline CDR1 SEHNR, CDR2 FQNEAQ (reference sequence). V shed 6 bases, J shed 8 bases, and the junction held 6 bases outside the gene matches. The CDR3 sequence is CASRSTGEDEQFF. CDR3 sequence (DNA): TGTGCCAGCAGGTCGACAGGGGAGGATGAGCAGTTCTTC.

V gene TRBV25-1 combines with J gene TRBJ2-3; perhaps TRBD2 as D (6 bases). In germline, CDR1 is MGHDK, CDR2 SYGVNS. Trimming removed 7 bases from V and 4 bases from J, with 18 bases in between. The CDR3 loop spans 15 amino acids. The CDR3 DNA sequence: TGTGCCAGCACCCCTATTGGAGGGTGGGCAGATACGCAGTATTTT. Translating it yields CASTPIGGWADTQYF.